These 28 T cell receptor beta chains originate from one sample sequenced in a study of siplizumab effects on memory and regulatory T cells. The method was immunoSEQ multiplex PCR; TCRdb's version includes in-frame clones alone and lacks a portion of them. The sample carries about 62,000 clones, 79% recorded once. Sequenced material: memory CD4+ T cells sorted from blood. The source of these receptors is a human donor in good health.

This clone was picked up one time. The chain couples TRBV5-1 to TRBJ2-1, with 12 positions matching TRBD2. Germline values: CDR1 SGHRS, CDR2 YFSETQ. After removal of 4 bases from V and 6 bases from J, the junction contained 2 bases not matched to a gene. CDR3 length equals 14 residues. CDR3 DNA: TGCGCCAGCAGCCTGACTAGCGGGGGCAATGAGCAGTTCTTC. It is translated as CASSLTSGGNEQFF.

The V and J genes are TRBV14 and TRBJ2-1; 7 bases are shared with TRBD1. V was clipped by 3 bases and J by 1 base; unmatched bases: 3. The V gene's germline CDR1 is SGHDN and CDR2 FVKESK. There are 15 residues in the CDR3. The CDR3 bases are TGTGCCAGCAGCCAGATGGGACAGTCCTACAATGAGCAGTTCTTC. It is translated as CASSQMGQSYNEQFF.

The V gene is TRBV30, the J gene TRBJ2-7; 10 positions agree with TRBD1. The CDR3 runs to 15 residues. Germline values: CDR1 GTSNPN, CDR2 SVGIG (reference sequence). The V and J ends lost 4 bases and 2 bases, in that order; junction bases with no gene match: 8. This chain's CDR3 is CAWNRRDRGTYEQYF. The CDR3 nucleotides read TGTGCCTGGAATAGGAGGGACAGGGGAACCTACGAGCAGTACTTC.

This clone was found a few times. This rearrangement joins TRBV30 to TRBJ2-5; 7 bases agree with TRBD2. The CDR3 has 12 residues. CDR1 and CDR2 from the germline V gene are GTSNPN and SVGIG (reference sequence). V shed 6 bases and J 1 base; nucleotides not matched to a gene: 2. CDR3: CACGGSQETQYF. CDR3 bases: TGTGCCTGCGGGGGGTCCCAAGAGACCCAGTACTTC.

The chain couples TRBV14 to TRBJ1-5, with D perhaps TRBD1 (5 bases). CDR1 is SGHDN and CDR2 is FVKESK in the germline V gene. This CDR3 contains 14 residues. Between the trimmed V and J ends, which lost 1 base and 4 bases, there was a span of 8 bases. CDR3 DNA: TGTGCCAGCAGCCAAGGGGGGGTGAATCAGCCCCAGCATTTT. Its protein is CASSQGGVNQPQHF. Complete variable domain (other parts from reference TRBV14 and TRBJ1-5): EAGVTQFPSHSVIEKGQTVTLRCDPISGHDNLYWYRRVMGKEIKFLLHFVKESKQDESGMPNNRFLAERTGGTYSTLKVQPAELEDSGVYFCASSQGGVNQPQHFGDGTRLSIL.

The V call is TRBV6-4, the J call TRBJ2-3, with no clear D. This CDR3 spans 12 amino acids. V dropped 8 bases and J dropped 2 bases, with 8 bases sitting between them. Germline V gene lookup returns CDR1 MRHNA and CDR2 SNTAGT. CDR3 bases: TGTGCCAGCCCCGTGGACACAGATACGCAGTATTTT. Its protein product is CASPVDTDTQYF.

The chain combines TRBV25-1 with TRBJ1-1; 9 bases match TRBD1. This CDR3 comprises 15 residues. The V gene's germline CDR1 is MGHDK and CDR2 SYGVNS. The V and J ends lost 6 bases and 5 bases, in that order; junction bases with no gene match: 10. CDR3 sequence: CASSPETGGRTEAFF. The CDR3, as DNA: TGTGCCAGCAGCCCCGAGACAGGGGGGCGGACTGAAGCTTTCTTT.

This clone was counted a few times. The chain recombines TRBV7-9 with TRBJ1-1; D ambiguous. This CDR3 is built from 13 residues. The germline CDR1 and CDR2 sequences are SEHNR and FQNEAQ (reference sequence). The ends were cut back, 5 bases at V and 10 bases at J, with 17 bases in the middle. The CDR3 nucleotides are TGTGCCAGCAGCCAAACAGTCGGCGGCGTAGCTTTCTTT. This sequence encodes CASSQTVGGVAFF.

This clone is termed medium-sized. The chain links TRBV14 to TRBJ2-7; D is tentatively TRBD1 or TRBD2 (5 bases each). The CDR3 contains 13 residues. In germline, CDR1 is SGHDN, CDR2 FVKESK. Between the trimmed V and J ends, which lost 4 bases and 6 bases, there was a span of 13 bases. CDR3: CASSRDLFTEQYF. The CDR3 DNA sequence: TGTGCCAGCAGCCGGGACCTCTTTACCGAGCAGTACTTC.

This chain links TRBV6-5 with TRBJ1-2, with 8 bases fitting TRBD1. The CDR3 has 15 amino acids. Unmatched junction bases numbered 11, after V lost 7 bases and J lost 4 bases. Germline assignment: CDR1 MNHEY and CDR2 SVGAGI. CDR3: CASTRMDRESYGYTF. CDR3 in DNA: TGTGCCAGCACTAGAATGGACAGGGAGAGCTATGGCTACACCTTC.

V is TRBV19 and J is TRBJ1-2; TRBD1 aligns across 9 bases. The germline V gene has CDR1 LNHDA and CDR2 SQIVND (reference sequence). This CDR3 region has 14 residues. After removal of 4 bases from V and 3 bases from J, the junction contained 3 bases not matched to a gene. The CDR3 region is CASSTRTGDYGYTF. CDR3 DNA: TGTGCCAGTAGTACCCGGACAGGGGACTATGGCTACACCTTC. Full variable domain (missing parts from reference TRBV19 and TRBJ1-2): DGGITQSPKYLFRKEGQNVTLSCEQNLNHDAMYWYRQDPGQGLRLIYYSQIVNDFQKGDIAEGYSVSREKKESFPLTVTSAQKNPTAFYLCASSTRTGDYGYTFGSGTRLTVV.

V is TRBV9 and J is TRBJ2-2; 10 bases map to TRBD1. CDR3 length equals 14 residues. The V and J ends lost 4 bases and 6 bases, in that order; junction bases with no gene match: 3. The germline gives CDR1 SGDLS, CDR2 YYNGEE. The CDR3: CASSSGQGAGELFF. CDR3 in DNA: TGTGCCAGCAGCTCAGGACAGGGGGCCGGGGAGCTGTTTTTT.

The chain carries TRBV5-6 and TRBJ2-3, with D perhaps TRBD1 (5 bases). There are 14 residues in the CDR3. Germline assignment: CDR1 SGHDT and CDR2 YYEEEE. Trimming removed 4 bases from V and 2 bases from J, with 11 bases in between. Here the CDR3 reads CASSPQGHTDTQYF. The CDR3 DNA sequence: TGTGCCAGCAGCCCGCAGGGTCACACAGATACGCAGTATTTT. The variable domain in full, completed from reference TRBV5-6 and TRBJ2-3, reads DAGVTQSPTHLIKTRGQQVTLRCSPKSGHDTVSWYQQALGQGPQFIFQYYEEEERQRGNFPDRFSGHQFPNYSSELNVNALLLGDSALYLCASSPQGHTDTQYFGPGTRLTVL.

This chain links TRBV7-2 with TRBJ2-1, with D possibly matching TRBD2 (6 bases). Trimming cost V 5 bases and J 9 bases, with 8 bases left between them. The V gene's germline CDR1 is SGHTA and CDR2 FQGNSA. The CDR3 runs 11 residues. CDR3 nucleotide sequence: TGTGCCAGCAGCCTCGGGGGTGAGCAGTTCTTC. Translation gives CASSLGGEQFF.

The chain is built from TRBV7-3 and TRBJ2-3, with 12 bases lining up with TRBD2. Germline V CDR1 and CDR2: SGHTA, FQGTGA. This CDR3 region has 15 residues. After removal of 7 bases from V and 2 bases from J, the junction contained 4 bases not matched to a gene. CDR3 residues: CASTPSGGATDTQYF. CDR3 nucleotides: TGTGCCAGCACTCCTAGCGGGGGGGCCACAGATACGCAGTATTTT.

This clone was counted once. The chain couples TRBV7-3 to TRBJ2-7, with TRBD2 matching 12 bases. V dropped 5 bases and J dropped 4; count of bases not matched to a gene: 6. The CDR3 is made up of 15 amino acids. In germline, CDR1 is SGHTA, CDR2 FQGTGA. CDR3 residues: CASSPLAGGQYEQYF. DNA for the CDR3: TGTGCCAGCAGCCCACTAGCGGGGGGCCAGTACGAGCAGTACTTC.

This clone was seen a single time. This rearrangement joins TRBV7-6 to TRBJ1-1; D ambiguous. Deletions cut 5 bases from V and 2 bases from J, with 3 bases between. Germline CDR1 reads SGHVS; CDR2 reads FNYEAQ. This CDR3 has 11 amino acids. CDR3 protein: CASSQNTEAFF. CDR3 nucleotide sequence: TGTGCCAGCAGCCAAAACACTGAAGCTTTCTTT.

The chain carries TRBV11-2 and TRBJ2-7; 7 bases map to TRBD1. The CDR3 covers 15 residues. CDR1 and CDR2 (germline): SGHAT, FQNNGV. Trimming at V came to 5 bases and at J to 3 bases, leaving 10 bases not matched to a gene. The CDR3 nucleotides read TGTGCCAGCAGCCCCCTCCTGGGACAGCTCTACGAGCAGTACTTC. Translating gives CASSPLLGQLYEQYF.

J is TRBJ1-4 and V is TRBV27, with a tentative D call TRBD1 (6 bases). CDR1 is MNHEY, CDR2 SMNVEV, per germline (reference sequence). The V and J ends lost 5 bases and 8 bases respectively, with 15 bases between them. This CDR3 has 14 amino acids. CDR3 bases: TGTGCCAGCAGTCTCACACAGGGAGGAGAAAAACTGTTTTTT. Its translation is CASSLTQGGEKLFF.

The V gene is TRBV19, the J gene TRBJ2-1; the D gene is possibly TRBD1 (6 bases). Trimming removed 5 bases from V and 0 bases from J, with 11 bases in between. CDR1 and CDR2 from the germline V gene are LNHDA and SQIVND (reference sequence). This CDR3 is built from 15 residues. The DNA of the CDR3 is TGTGCCAGTAGTTCCGGACAGAGCTCCTACAATGAGCAGTTCTTC. It is translated as CASSSGQSSYNEQFF.

The chain has TRBV14 and TRBJ2-7, with D maybe TRBD1 (6 bases). Germline CDR1 reads SGHDN; CDR2 reads FVKESK. Trimming pared 4 bases from V and 6 bases from J, leaving 16 bases between. The CDR3 loop spans 14 amino acids. CDR3 coding DNA: TGTGCCAGCAGCCTCTCGACAGGCTTTAGCGAGCAGTACTTC. This gives the protein CASSLSTGFSEQYF.

The chain joins TRBV5-5 to TRBJ1-5; a possible D gene is TRBD1 (5 bases). In germline, CDR1 is SGHKS, CDR2 YYEKEE (reference sequence). V was shortened by 4 bases and J by 0 bases, with 11 bases between the two germline ends. The CDR3 runs 15 residues. CDR3 region: CASSRDLYSNQPQHF. Here the CDR3 DNA reads TGTGCCAGCAGCAGGGACCTTTATAGCAATCAGCCCCAGCATTTT.

The V and J genes are TRBV19 and TRBJ1-1, with D perhaps matching TRBD1 (6 bases). The V gene lost 3 bases and the J gene lost 0 bases, with 8 bases spanning the gap. The germline V gene has CDR1 LNHDA and CDR2 SQIVND (reference sequence). This CDR3 contains 14 residues. The CDR3 loop reads CASSIGQMNTEAFF. The CDR3 DNA reads as TGTGCCAGTAGTATTGGACAGATGAACACTGAAGCTTTCTTT.

A word on this clone: The sample has other DNA sequences that encode this CDR3 too. The chain links TRBV29-1 to TRBJ2-1; perhaps TRBD1 as D (6 bases). The germline V gene encodes CDR1 SQVTM and CDR2 ANQGSEA. The CDR3 is 11 amino acids. Trimming removed 4 bases from V and 6 bases from J, with 7 bases in between. The CDR3 DNA is TGCAGCGTTGGCAGGGGCAATGAGCAGTTCTTC. It translates to CSVGRGNEQFF.

The chain is built from TRBV5-1 and TRBJ2-5, with unresolved D. This CDR3 is 12 amino acids long. Between the trimmed V and J ends, which lost 4 bases and 1 base, there was a span of 5 bases. CDR1 and CDR2 from the germline V gene are SGHRS and YFSETQ. The CDR3 here is CASSNPQETQYF. CDR3 nucleotides: TGCGCCAGCAGCAACCCCCAAGAGACCCAGTACTTC.

V is TRBV6-4 and J is TRBJ2-2; perhaps TRBD2 as D (6 bases). The CDR3 contains 16 residues. V gave up 2 bases and J gave up 3 bases, with 13 bases separating them. Germline loops: CDR1 MRHNA, CDR2 SNTAGT. CDR3 region: CASSDPGLWDTGELFF. CDR3 DNA sequence: TGTGCCAGCAGTGACCCGGGACTTTGGGACACCGGGGAGCTGTTTTTT.

The chain uses TRBV28 and TRBJ2-5; 9 bases line up with TRBD1. Trimming at V came to 3 bases and at J to 10 bases, leaving 6 bases not matched to a gene. CDR1 is MDHEN and CDR2 is SYDVKM in the germline V gene. The CDR3 covers 13 residues. CDR3 region: CASSLVGTGIQYF. DNA of the CDR3: TGTGCCAGCAGTTTGGTGGGGACAGGGATCCAGTACTTC. Full variable domain (remainder filled in from reference TRBV28 and TRBJ2-5): DVKVTQSSRYLVKRTGEKVFLECVQDMDHENMFWYRQDPGLGLRLIYFSYDVKMKEKGDIPEGYSVSREKKERFSLILESASTNQTSMYLCASSLVGTGIQYFGPGTRLLVL.

This chain uses TRBV5-1 with TRBJ2-4; perhaps D is TRBD1 or TRBD2 (6 bases each). The V end was cut by 0 bases, the J end by 14 bases, with 18 bases between. From germline, CDR1 is SGHRS and CDR2 YFSETQ. The CDR3 has 14 residues. This chain's CDR3 is CASSLVTRDMGEYF. The CDR3 DNA reads TGCGCCAGCAGCTTGGTAACGCGGGACATGGGGGAGTACTTC.